What follows is one T cell receptor beta chain and its context. As yet, its antigen is unknown. This sample stems from a study of T cell responses to AZD1222 COVID-19 vaccine. Study-wide points: Two AZD1222 doses significantly raised spike-specific TCR breadth and depth over controls.

TCRdb's table, derived via immunoSEQ multiplex PCR, lists solely in-frame clones and lacks some. The sample has 190,000 or so clones, 93% seen once. This CDR3 has 16 amino acids. The V gene lost 2 bases and the J gene lost 3 bases, with 14 bases spanning the gap. The germline CDR1 and CDR2 sequences are MDHEN and SYDVKM. The TCR comes from an adult who received the AZD1222 COVID-19 vaccine. The chain recombines TRBV28 with TRBJ1-5; D perhaps matches TRBD1 (6 bases). Sequences were derived from peripheral blood, sampled 28 days after the second AZD1222 dose. CDR3 nucleotides: TGTGCCAGCAGTTTAGTAAGGGGGGCATACAATCAGCCCCAGCATTTT. As protein: CASSLVRGAYNQPQHF.